The T cell receptor beta chain under discussion was sequenced for a study of cytomegalovirus exposure and HLA in healthy donors. Study information: As an earlier analysis found, 150 million to 200 million T cells yielded about 120 million unique TCR beta sequences. Study observations and caveats: Analysis performed later showed TCR beta chains linked to HLA being more clonally expanded than equally common others.

Use of 60 Vbeta and 13 Jbeta primers characterized the PCR. TCRdb's table, derived via immunoSEQ multiplex PCR, lists solely in-frame clones and lacks some. This sample yields approximately 74,000 clones, of which approximately 81% are seen a single time; roughly 2.9% belongs to the top ten. CDR3 length: 16 residues. The germline V gene encodes CDR1 SGHTA and CDR2 FQGNSA. The V and J ends lost 1 base and 6 bases respectively, with 18 bases between them. As regards this clone: Its antigen is undetermined.

Among the donors, all were healthy bone marrow donors. The chain combines TRBV7-2 with TRBJ1-2; D may be TRBD1 (5 bases). The sequence came from a young woman in good health and CMV-seronegative. Sample: PBMCs. This CDR3 reads CASSLEPPGGDDGYTF. The CDR3 DNA reads TGTGCCAGCAGCTTAGAGCCTCCGGGGGGGGATGATGGCTACACCTTC.